These 23 T cell receptor beta chains were sequenced from one sample in a study of control samples from healthy donors and cancer patients. Sequencing was performed with immunoSEQ multiplex PCR; in TCRdb, only in-frame clones are kept and a portion is missing. The sample contains roughly 100,000 clones, 92% of which appear only once. The sample comprised blood. The receptors originated from a human donor in good health. The donor label of this sample is uncertain.

The chain employs TRBV24-1 and TRBJ2-6; D may be TRBD2 (6 bases). V gave up 4 bases and J gave up 0 bases, with 9 bases separating them. Germline V gene lookup returns CDR1 KGHDR and CDR2 SFDVKD. The CDR3 is 16 residues long. CDR3 sequence (DNA): TGTGCCACCAGTGACCAGGGACTCTCTGGGGCCAACGTCCTGACTTTC. It yields the protein CATSDQGLSGANVLTF.

This clone was seen once. The rearrangement links TRBV18 to TRBJ1-2, with 7 bases that match TRBD1. The junction had 8 bases not matched to a gene; V was cut back by 5 bases and J by 5 bases. The CDR3 runs 14 residues. Germline CDR1 and CDR2: KGHSH and LQKENI. CDR3 coding DNA: TGTGCCAGCTCAGCAACAGGGGAACATTATGGCTACACCTTC. It translates to CASSATGEHYGYTF.

This chain joins TRBV2 and TRBJ1-5; TRBD1 is a possible D gene (5 bases). Trimming stripped 5 bases from V and 0 bases from J, with 8 bases between. CDR1 and CDR2 (germline): SNHLY, FYNNEI. The CDR3 runs 14 residues. The CDR3 bases are TGTGCCAGCAGTCGTGACAGTAGCAATCAGCCCCAGCATTTT. Residues: CASSRDSSNQPQHF.

This clone showed up just once. V usage is TRBV10-1 and J usage is TRBJ1-1; tentatively, D is TRBD1 (5 bases). The CDR3 contains 15 residues. V lost 4 bases to trimming and J lost 5 bases, with 17 bases between them. CDR1 WNHNN and CDR2 SYGVQD come from the germline V gene (reference sequence). The CDR3 spells CASSGSGEGRTEAFF. The DNA of the CDR3 is TGCGCCAGCAGTGGCTCTGGGGAGGGGCGGACTGAAGCTTTCTTT.

This clone came up once. This chain joins TRBV19 and TRBJ1-4, with no clear D. Germline V CDR1 and CDR2: LNHDA, SQIVND (reference sequence). CDR3 length: 16 residues. Trimming removed 5 bases from V and 6 bases from J, with 19 bases in between. CDR3 loop: CASSVSRVGVDEKLFF. DNA of the CDR3: TGTGCCAGTAGTGTAAGCCGGGTCGGGGTTGATGAAAAACTGTTTTTT.

In the case of this clone: Other DNA sequences of this sample code for an identical CDR3. The chain recombines TRBV11-3 with TRBJ1-1, with a possible D match to TRBD1 (5 bases). Germline-derived CDR1 and CDR2 are SGHNT and YENEEA. The V end lost 3 bases, the J end lost 4 bases, and 6 bases lay between the germline ends. CDR3 length: 12 amino acids. The CDR3 spells CASSFGGTEAFF. In DNA form, the CDR3 reads TGTGCCAGCAGCTTCGGGGGCACTGAAGCTTTCTTT.

The rearrangement joins TRBV27 to TRBJ2-5; unclear D gene. V was cut by 0 bases and J by 1 base, with 3 bases left in between. This CDR3 has 13 amino acids. Germline V gene sequence: CDR1 MNHEY, CDR2 SMNVEV (reference sequence). The CDR3 spells CASSLSTQETQYF. DNA of the CDR3: TGTGCCAGCAGTTTATCAACCCAAGAGACCCAGTACTTC.

The chain is built from TRBV7-2 and TRBJ2-5; 7 bases are a match to TRBD1. The trim removed 5 bases at V and 4 bases at J, leaving 4 bases unmatched. This CDR3 is built from 13 residues. The V gene's germline CDR1 is SGHTA and CDR2 FQGNSA. CDR3: CASSKGAGETQYF. CDR3 nucleotide sequence: TGTGCCAGCAGCAAGGGGGCGGGAGAGACCCAGTACTTC.

J is TRBJ2-2 and V is TRBV19, with D unclear. Germline V CDR1 and CDR2: LNHDA, SQIVND (reference sequence). V dropped 1 base and J dropped 4 bases, with 10 bases sitting between them. This CDR3 has 15 amino acids. CDR3 region: CASSIGDWATGELFF. The CDR3 coding sequence is TGTGCCAGTAGTATAGGAGACTGGGCCACCGGGGAGCTGTTTTTT.

The V and J genes are TRBV7-6 and TRBJ1-3; D may be TRBD1 (6 bases). CDR3 length: 16 amino acids. V lost 5 bases, J lost 3 bases, and 17 bases lay in between. Germline lookup yields CDR1 SGHVS and CDR2 FNYEAQ. The CDR3 spells CASSNPGGLVGNTIYF. In DNA form, the CDR3 reads TGTGCCAGCAGCAACCCGGGGGGGCTAGTTGGAAACACCATATATTTT.

V and J are TRBV5-1 and TRBJ1-1, with D possibly matching TRBD1 (5 bases). The CDR3 loop spans 16 amino acids. Germline V gene lookup returns CDR1 SGHRS and CDR2 YFSETQ. V was cut by 5 bases and J by 4 bases, with 21 bases left in between. CDR3: CASRYGGGTRGTEAFF. CDR3 in DNA: TGCGCCAGCAGGTATGGTGGGGGTACACGGGGCACTGAAGCTTTCTTT.

This clone is a singleton in its sample. The CDR3 loop reads CASSVATETGSPNSPLHF. The CDR3 DNA is TGTGCCAGCAGCGTAGCTACAGAGACGGGCAGCCCAAATTCACCCCTCCACTTT. The rearrangement links TRBV9 to TRBJ1-6; the D is unclear. V shed 0 bases and J shed 7 bases, with 20 bases lying between them. This CDR3 has 18 amino acids. CDR1 and CDR2 (germline): SGDLS, YYNGEE.

The chain combines TRBV28 with TRBJ1-4; 10 bases are shared with TRBD1. The germline gives CDR1 MDHEN, CDR2 SYDVKM. V lost 6 bases and J lost 2; bases outside the gene matches: 3. CDR3 length: 15 residues. This chain's CDR3 is CASSPGQGTNEKLFF. The CDR3 DNA reads as TGTGCCAGCAGCCCGGGACAGGGGACTAATGAAAAACTGTTTTTT. Based on the CDR3 plus reference TRBV28 and TRBJ1-4, the full variable domain is DVKVTQSSRYLVKRTGEKVFLECVQDMDHENMFWYRQDPGLGLRLIYFSYDVKMKEKGDIPEGYSVSREKKERFSLILESASTNQTSMYLCASSPGQGTNEKLFFGSGTQLSVL.

The gene calls are TRBV2 and TRBJ2-5; no reliable D call. This CDR3 contains 11 residues. Between the trimmed V and J ends, which lost 3 bases and 5 bases, there was a span of 4 bases. In germline, CDR1 is SNHLY, CDR2 FYNNEI. The CDR3 DNA sequence: TGTGCCAGCAGTGATTACGAGACCCAGTACTTC. As protein: CASSDYETQYF.

The chain has TRBV6-6 and TRBJ1-5; perhaps TRBD1 as D (5 bases). Germline CDR1 is MNHNY and CDR2 is SVGAGI (reference sequence). This CDR3 contains 12 residues. Trimming took 6 bases from V and 5 from J, leaving 8 bases between them. DNA of the CDR3: TGTGCCAGCAGAGAAGGGGATCAGCCCCAGCATTTT. Protein: CASREGDQPQHF.

The CDR3 reads CASSTPLRPSGANVLTF. CDR3 DNA: TGTGCCAGTAGTACGCCACTGCGACCCTCTGGGGCCAACGTCCTGACTTTC. The chain carries TRBV19 and TRBJ2-6, with D unresolved. The V gene's germline CDR1 is LNHDA and CDR2 SQIVND (reference sequence). Trimming stripped 4 bases from V and 0 bases from J, with 13 bases between. CDR3 length equals 17 residues. Full variable domain (rest looked up from reference TRBV19 and TRBJ2-6): DGGITQSPKYLFRKEGQNVTLSCEQNLNHDAMYWYRQDPGQGLRLIYYSQIVNDFQKGDIAEGYSVSREKKESFPLTVTSAQKNPTAFYLCASSTPLRPSGANVLTFGAGSRLTVL.

The chain carries TRBV2 and TRBJ1-6, with D possibly being TRBD1 (5 bases). The CDR3 sequence is 14 residues long. V gave up 6 bases and J gave up 3 bases, with 9 bases separating them. CDR1 SNHLY and CDR2 FYNNEI come from the germline V gene. The DNA of the CDR3 is TGTGCCAGCAGGCAGGGTCTCTATAATTCACCCCTCCACTTT. It encodes CASRQGLYNSPLHF. The entire variable domain, with the rest obtained from reference TRBV2 and TRBJ1-6, is as follows: EPEVTQTPSHQVTQMGQEVILRCVPISNHLYFYWYRQILGQKVEFLVSFYNNEISEKSEIFDDQFSVERPDGSNFTLKIRSTKLEDSAMYFCASRQGLYNSPLHFGNGTRLTVT.

V gene TRBV28 combines with J gene TRBJ2-2; D uncertain. Germline-derived CDR1 and CDR2 are MDHEN and SYDVKM. V was cut by 3 bases and J by 1 base, with 15 bases left in between. This CDR3 spans 17 amino acids. The CDR3 sequence is CASSFPGQEKNTGELFF. CDR3 in DNA: TGTGCCAGCAGTTTTCCTGGGCAGGAAAAGAACACCGGGGAGCTGTTTTTT.

The gene calls are TRBV11-2 and TRBJ1-2; D may be TRBD1 (5 bases). There are 16 residues in the CDR3. Germline loops: CDR1 SGHAT, CDR2 FQNNGV. The V and J ends lost 8 bases and 0 bases respectively, with 19 bases between them. CDR3 in amino acids: CASPGGRAEANYGYTF. The CDR3 bases are TGTGCCAGCCCTGGGGGGAGGGCCGAAGCTAACTATGGCTACACCTTC.

This chain connects TRBV2 to TRBJ1-1; 9 bases align to TRBD1. The CDR3 runs to 15 residues. Germline lookup yields CDR1 SNHLY and CDR2 FYNNEI. The V and J ends lost 6 bases and 4 bases, in that order; junction bases with no gene match: 9. The CDR3 coding sequence is TGTGCCAGCAGCTATTTGGGACAGGGAAGCACTGAAGCTTTCTTT. It codes for CASSYLGQGSTEAFF.

The chain recombines TRBV29-1 with TRBJ1-1, with D uncertain. Germline CDR1 is SQVTM and CDR2 is ANQGSEA. Trimming took off 0 bases at V and 8 bases at J, with 13 bases between the two ends. The CDR3 is made up of 13 amino acids. The CDR3 DNA follows: TGCAGCGTTGAAGATAATAACGAGCAGGAAGCTTTCTTT. Amino acid sequence: CSVEDNNEQEAFF.

This sequence joins TRBV28 and TRBJ2-7; 9 bases are a match to TRBD2. Germline values: CDR1 MDHEN, CDR2 SYDVKM. The CDR3 contains 13 residues. V was pared by 6 bases and J by 2 bases, with 2 bases of the junction left unmatched. CDR3 sequence reads: CASSGTSPYEQYF. The CDR3 region has the DNA TGTGCCAGCAGCGGGACTAGCCCCTACGAGCAGTACTTC.

This clone came up once. The chain is built from TRBV7-6 and TRBJ2-1, with D perhaps being TRBD1 or TRBD2 (5 bases each). This CDR3 region has 15 residues. Trimming cost V 5 bases and J 6 bases, with 17 bases left between them. CDR1 and CDR2 (germline): SGHVS, FNYEAQ. The CDR3 here is CASSPPGATPNEQFF. The CDR3 nucleotides are TGTGCCAGCAGCCCCCCCGGGGCTACCCCCAATGAGCAGTTCTTC.